A selection of T cell receptor beta chains follows, all from one sample in a study of monozygotic twins with cystic fibrosis. Generated by immunoSEQ multiplex PCR, the TCRdb table keeps only in-frame clones and is missing some. The top ten clones hold around 0.8% of a sample with 30,000 or so clones, more than 60% of them seen once. Specimen: blood. The receptors shown here come from a girl under 18 with cystic fibrosis. Both conserved end residues are part of each CDR3. A D gene is named only where the DNA matches it firmly. Only part of the rows carry a size: once, few, many, or a class if the clone is expanded.

len: 16
abundance: .
d_gene: .
j_gene: TRBJ1-2
v_gene: TRBV27
CDR3aa: CASSMLMDLHRRGYTF
CDR3nt: TGTGCCAGCAGTATGCTCATGGACCTCCACCGGCGTGGCTACACCTTC

len: 15
abundance: few
d_gene: TRBD1
j_gene: TRBJ2-6
v_gene: TRBV4-2
CDR3aa: CASSQVGTVLNVLTF
CDR3nt: TGTGCCAGCAGCCAAGTAGGGACAGTGCTCAACGTCCTGACTTTC

len: 13
abundance: .
d_gene: TRBD1
j_gene: TRBJ2-3
v_gene: TRBV5-4
CDR3aa: CASSLDRADTQYF
CDR3nt: TGTGCCAGCAGCTTAGACAGGGCCGATACGCAGTATTTT

len: 14
abundance: .
d_gene: .
j_gene: TRBJ2-7
v_gene: TRBV5-4
CDR3aa: CASSFSGGAYEQYF
CDR3nt: TGTGCCAGCAGCTTTAGCGGAGGGGCCTACGAGCAGTACTTC

len: 19
abundance: .
d_gene: .
j_gene: TRBJ1-4
v_gene: TRBV27
CDR3aa: CASSPSMLGPGGTNEKLFF
CDR3nt: TGTGCCAGCAGTCCCAGTATGTTGGGTCCTGGAGGAACTAATGAAAAACTGTTTTTT

len: 15
abundance: once
d_gene: .
j_gene: TRBJ2-3
v_gene: TRBV2
CDR3aa: CASSESSVSTDTQYF
CDR3nt: TGTGCCAGCAGTGAATCTAGCGTCAGCACAGATACGCAGTATTTT

len: 14
abundance: .
d_gene: TRBD1
j_gene: TRBJ2-7
v_gene: TRBV6-1
CDR3aa: CASLRTGITYEQYF
CDR3nt: TGTGCCAGCTTAAGGACAGGGATTACCTACGAGCAGTACTTC

len: 16
abundance: few
d_gene: TRBD2
j_gene: TRBJ2-7
v_gene: TRBV9
CDR3aa: CASSPGGELMTYEQYF
CDR3nt: TGTGCCAGCAGCCCCGGGGGGGAGCTTATGACCTACGAGCAGTACTTC

len: 9
abundance: .
d_gene: .
j_gene: TRBJ2-1
v_gene: TRBV2
CDR3aa: CASSLDPFF
CDR3nt: TGTGCCAGCAGTCTCGACCCGTTCTTC

len: 14
abundance: .
d_gene: .
j_gene: TRBJ2-5
v_gene: TRBV30
CDR3aa: CACKRQAPLETQYF
CDR3nt: TGTGCCTGTAAGCGACAGGCTCCTCTTGAGACCCAGTACTTC

len: 13
abundance: .
d_gene: TRBD1
j_gene: TRBJ1-2
v_gene: TRBV7-2
CDR3aa: CASSAQGARGYTF
CDR3nt: TGTGCCAGCAGCGCACAGGGGGCTAGGGGCTACACCTTC

len: 12
abundance: .
d_gene: .
j_gene: TRBJ2-3
v_gene: TRBV18
CDR3aa: CASSLGENTQYF
CDR3nt: TGTGCCAGCTCACTCGGGGAAAATACGCAGTATTTT

len: 16
abundance: once
d_gene: .
j_gene: TRBJ2-5
v_gene: TRBV7-2
CDR3aa: CASSLEQGTMQETQYF
CDR3nt: TGTGCCAGCAGCTTAGAGCAGGGAACGATGCAAGAGACCCAGTACTTC

len: 15
abundance: .
d_gene: .
j_gene: TRBJ1-4
v_gene: TRBV7-9
CDR3aa: CASSAPGRVDEKLFF
CDR3nt: TGTGCCAGCAGCGCCCCGGGGAGGGTGGATGAAAAACTGTTTTTT

len: 15
abundance: few
d_gene: .
j_gene: TRBJ1-5
v_gene: TRBV2
CDR3aa: CASSWGGGGNQPQHF
CDR3nt: TGTGCCAGCAGTTGGGGAGGGGGAGGCAATCAGCCCCAGCATTTT

len: 16
abundance: .
d_gene: TRBD1
j_gene: TRBJ1-5
v_gene: TRBV5-3
CDR3aa: CARSPRGTGFSQPQHF
CDR3nt: TGTGCCAGAAGCCCCCGCGGGACAGGGTTTAGTCAGCCCCAGCATTTT

len: 12
abundance: .
d_gene: .
j_gene: TRBJ2-7
v_gene: TRBV5-4
CDR3aa: CASSLFGYEQYF
CDR3nt: TGTGCCAGCAGCTTGTTCGGCTACGAGCAGTACTTC

len: 16
abundance: few
d_gene: .
j_gene: TRBJ1-4
v_gene: TRBV19
CDR3aa: CASSPRVSATNEKLFF
CDR3nt: TGTGCCAGTAGTCCCAGGGTATCTGCAACTAATGAAAAACTGTTTTTT

len: 16
abundance: .
d_gene: TRBD1
j_gene: TRBJ2-5
v_gene: TRBV19
CDR3aa: CASSISGTGVSETQYF
CDR3nt: TGTGCCAGTAGTATCTCGGGGACAGGGGTATCGGAGACCCAGTACTTC

len: 13
abundance: .
d_gene: TRBD1
j_gene: TRBJ2-5
v_gene: TRBV29-1
CDR3aa: CSVDGTGKETQYF
CDR3nt: TGCAGCGTTGATGGGACAGGGAAGGAGACCCAGTACTTC

len: 13
abundance: .
d_gene: TRBD1
j_gene: TRBJ1-1
v_gene: TRBV10-1
CDR3aa: CASSETGQSKAFF
CDR3nt: TGCGCCAGCAGTGAGACGGGACAGTCTAAAGCTTTCTTT

len: 14
abundance: few
d_gene: .
j_gene: TRBJ2-1
v_gene: TRBV5-4
CDR3aa: CASSLRVDYNEQFF
CDR3nt: TGTGCCAGCAGCTTGAGGGTGGATTACAATGAGCAGTTCTTC

len: 12
abundance: .
d_gene: .
j_gene: TRBJ2-1
v_gene: TRBV9
CDR3aa: CASSVAGNEQFF
CDR3nt: TGTGCCAGCAGCGTAGCGGGCAATGAGCAGTTCTTC

len: 12
abundance: few
d_gene: .
j_gene: TRBJ2-1
v_gene: TRBV11-2
CDR3aa: CASSRDSNEQFF
CDR3nt: TGTGCCAGCAGCCGTGACAGCAATGAGCAGTTCTTC

len: 14
abundance: .
d_gene: .
j_gene: TRBJ2-1
v_gene: TRBV19
CDR3aa: CASYGTVSGNEQFF
CDR3nt: TGTGCCAGTTACGGGACTGTTTCGGGCAATGAGCAGTTCTTC

len: 12
abundance: .
d_gene: .
j_gene: TRBJ2-7
v_gene: TRBV28
CDR3aa: CASSLPRDTISF
CDR3nt: TGTGCCAGCAGTTTGCCCCGGGACACAATTTCTTTC

len: 15
abundance: few
d_gene: .
j_gene: TRBJ2-2
v_gene: TRBV7-2
CDR3aa: CASSLVVGRTGELFF
CDR3nt: TGTGCCAGCAGCTTAGTGGTGGGACGGACCGGGGAGCTGTTTTTT

len: 15
abundance: .
d_gene: .
j_gene: TRBJ2-7
v_gene: TRBV6-6
CDR3aa: CASSYSMGGYYEQYF
CDR3nt: TGTGCCAGCAGTTACTCGATGGGGGGATACTACGAGCAGTACTTC

len: 16
abundance: few
d_gene: .
j_gene: TRBJ1-3
v_gene: TRBV4-1
CDR3aa: CASSQGGKVAGNTIYF
CDR3nt: TGCGCCAGCAGCCAAGGGGGGAAAGTAGCTGGAAACACCATATATTTT

len: 13
abundance: .
d_gene: .
j_gene: TRBJ2-1
v_gene: TRBV29-1
CDR3aa: CSAMTRTYNEQFF
CDR3nt: TGCAGCGCTATGACTAGGACCTACAATGAGCAGTTCTTC

len: 14
abundance: .
d_gene: TRBD2
j_gene: TRBJ2-5
v_gene: TRBV6-5
CDR3aa: CASSYGGGQETQYF
CDR3nt: TGTGCCAGCAGTTACGGGGGAGGGCAAGAGACCCAGTACTTC

len: 15
abundance: once
d_gene: .
j_gene: TRBJ1-5
v_gene: TRBV7-2
CDR3aa: CASSLGVREAQPQHF
CDR3nt: TGTGCCAGCAGCTTAGGTGTACGGGAGGCGCAGCCCCAGCATTTT

len: 14
abundance: .
d_gene: TRBD1
j_gene: TRBJ1-2
v_gene: TRBV27
CDR3aa: CASSHTGATWGYTF
CDR3nt: TGTGCCAGCAGCCATACAGGGGCGACCTGGGGCTACACCTTC

len: 17
abundance: .
d_gene: TRBD2
j_gene: TRBJ2-3
v_gene: TRBV18
CDR3aa: CASSPLAGLFRADTQYF
CDR3nt: TGTGCCAGCTCACCATTAGCGGGACTCTTTAGGGCAGATACGCAGTATTTT

len: 13
abundance: .
d_gene: .
j_gene: TRBJ2-5
v_gene: TRBV27
CDR3aa: CASSFLGQETQYF
CDR3nt: TGTGCCAGCAGTTTTTTGGGACAAGAGACCCAGTACTTC

len: 15
abundance: .
d_gene: .
j_gene: TRBJ1-1
v_gene: TRBV4-3
CDR3aa: CASSQGSGGYTEAFF
CDR3nt: TGCGCCAGCAGCCAAGGAAGTGGGGGGTACACTGAAGCTTTCTTT

len: 14
abundance: .
d_gene: TRBD2
j_gene: TRBJ2-1
v_gene: TRBV5-4
CDR3aa: CASSGLAGNNEQFF
CDR3nt: TGTGCCAGCAGCGGACTAGCGGGGAACAATGAGCAGTTCTTC

len: 11
abundance: .
d_gene: .
j_gene: TRBJ2-5
v_gene: TRBV18
CDR3aa: CASSSQETQYF
CDR3nt: TGTGCCAGCTCAAGCCAAGAGACCCAGTACTTC

len: 15
abundance: .
d_gene: .
j_gene: TRBJ2-3
v_gene: TRBV7-9
CDR3aa: CASSLLWADTDTQYF
CDR3nt: TGTGCCAGCAGCTTATTGTGGGCTGACACAGATACGCAGTATTTT

len: 16
abundance: .
d_gene: .
j_gene: TRBJ2-1
v_gene: TRBV4-1
CDR3aa: CASSREGDYSYNEQFF
CDR3nt: TGCGCCAGCAGCCGCGAGGGGGACTACTCTTACAATGAGCAGTTCTTC

len: 19
abundance: .
d_gene: TRBD2
j_gene: TRBJ2-5
v_gene: TRBV7-2
CDR3aa: CASSPSGGWLAETQETQYF
CDR3nt: TGTGCCAGCAGCCCCTCGGGGGGGTGGCTAGCGGAGACCCAAGAGACCCAGTACTTC

len: 16
abundance: .
d_gene: .
j_gene: TRBJ2-7
v_gene: TRBV7-7
CDR3aa: CASSFGPSRDIYEQYF
CDR3nt: TGTGCTAGCAGCTTCGGACCCTCACGAGACATTTACGAGCAGTACTTC

len: 14
abundance: .
d_gene: .
j_gene: TRBJ2-3
v_gene: TRBV6-6
CDR3aa: CASSYNGGTDTQYF
CDR3nt: TGTGCCAGCAGTTATAATGGGGGAACAGATACGCAGTATTTT

len: 15
abundance: .
d_gene: TRBD2
j_gene: TRBJ2-7
v_gene: TRBV4-2
CDR3aa: CASSLGTSGSYEQYF
CDR3nt: TGTGCCAGCAGCCTCGGGACTAGCGGGAGCTACGAGCAGTACTTC

len: 14
abundance: .
d_gene: .
j_gene: TRBJ2-1
v_gene: TRBV6-6
CDR3aa: CASSSWTETVEQFF
CDR3nt: TGTGCCAGCAGTTCTTGGACCGAGACGGTTGAGCAGTTCTTC

len: 13
abundance: .
d_gene: TRBD1
j_gene: TRBJ2-5
v_gene: TRBV18
CDR3aa: CASSPDRRETQYF
CDR3nt: TGTGCCAGCTCACCGGACAGGCGGGAGACCCAGTACTTC

len: 16
abundance: .
d_gene: TRBD2
j_gene: TRBJ2-1
v_gene: TRBV9
CDR3aa: CASSTRTSGIYNEQFF
CDR3nt: TGTGCCAGCAGCACAAGGACTAGCGGTATATACAATGAGCAGTTCTTC

len: 15
abundance: few
d_gene: .
j_gene: TRBJ2-6
v_gene: TRBV7-9
CDR3aa: CASSSGNSGANVLTF
CDR3nt: TGTGCCAGCAGCTCGGGGAACTCTGGGGCCAACGTCCTGACTTTC

len: 14
abundance: .
d_gene: .
j_gene: TRBJ1-4
v_gene: TRBV5-6
CDR3aa: CASSLRAYNEKLFF
CDR3nt: TGTGCCAGCAGCTTACGGGCTTATAATGAAAAACTGTTTTTT

len: 16
abundance: .
d_gene: .
j_gene: TRBJ1-1
v_gene: TRBV7-8
CDR3aa: CASSLFTQIGGTEAFF
CDR3nt: TGTGCCAGCAGCTTATTTACCCAAATAGGGGGCACTGAAGCTTTCTTT

len: 11
abundance: few
d_gene: .
j_gene: TRBJ2-1
v_gene: TRBV27
CDR3aa: CASRVGGEQFF
CDR3nt: TGTGCCAGCAGGGTCGGAGGGGAGCAGTTCTTC

len: 13
abundance: .
d_gene: .
j_gene: TRBJ1-1
v_gene: TRBV6-5
CDR3aa: CASTRNGNTEAFF
CDR3nt: TGTGCCAGCACCAGAAACGGGAACACTGAAGCTTTCTTT

len: 15
abundance: .
d_gene: .
j_gene: TRBJ2-1
v_gene: TRBV6-6
CDR3aa: CASSFPSGSYNEQFF
CDR3nt: TGTGCCAGCAGCTTTCCCTCTGGCTCCTACAATGAGCAGTTCTTC